The 25 T cell receptor beta chains in this list originate from one sample, sequenced in a study of T cells in tumors after PD-1 blockade. Generated by immunoSEQ multiplex PCR, the TCRdb table keeps only in-frame clones and is missing some. The data show fewer than 7,500 clones, roughly 80% seen once. This specimen was PBMCs, taken after anti-PD-1 therapy. The source of these receptors is a human donor with advanced basal cell or squamous cell carcinoma (not recorded which).

The chain has TRBV2 and TRBJ2-7; 7 nucleotides agree with TRBD1. This CDR3 has 12 residues. The germline V gene has CDR1 SNHLY and CDR2 FYNNEI. Germline trimming cut 8 bases from V and 5 bases from J; bases unmatched to any gene: 6. The CDR3 region has the DNA TGTGCCAGCCGGACAGGAATCCACGAGCAGTACTTC. It translates to CASRTGIHEQYF.

This clone was found a few times. V is TRBV7-9 and J is TRBJ2-7, with 9 positions matching TRBD2. The V and J ends lost 3 bases and 6 bases, in that order; junction bases with no gene match: 6. Germline CDR1 and CDR2: SEHNR and FQNEAQ (reference sequence). This CDR3 is 14 amino acids long. The CDR3 spells CASSFGLAISEQYF. As DNA, the CDR3 is TGTGCCAGCAGCTTTGGACTAGCGATTAGCGAGCAGTACTTC.

The chain combines TRBV2 with TRBJ1-1, with D unclear. The CDR3 is made up of 14 amino acids. CDR1 is SNHLY and CDR2 is FYNNEI in the germline V gene. Trimming removed 2 bases from V and 3 bases from J, with 10 bases in between. The CDR3 bases are TGTGCCAGCAGTGAATTGGGATTTTACACTGAAGCTTTCTTT. It specifies CASSELGFYTEAFF.

This chain uses TRBV18 with TRBJ2-2, with TRBD2 identical over 10 bases. With 3 bases clipped from V and 4 bases from J, the junction kept 5 bases outside the gene matches. The germline V gene has CDR1 KGHSH and CDR2 LQKENI. The CDR3 runs to 16 residues. CDR3 in amino acids: CASSPLAGATTGELFF. The CDR3 DNA reads TGTGCCAGCTCACCTCTAGCGGGGGCCACCACCGGGGAGCTGTTTTTT.

V and J are TRBV30 and TRBJ2-7; TRBD2 might be the D (5 bases). Trimming pared 7 bases from V and 0 bases from J, leaving 16 bases between. Looked up from germline, CDR1 is GTSNPN and CDR2 is SVGIG (reference sequence). The CDR3 runs to 14 residues. The CDR3 sequence is CALVREGSSYEQYF. Written as DNA, the CDR3 is TGTGCCTTGGTGAGGGAAGGAAGCTCCTACGAGCAGTACTTC.

This clone was seen more than once but under ten times. The chain has TRBV6-1 and TRBJ2-7, with D possibly being TRBD1 (5 bases). This CDR3 has 14 amino acids. With 8 bases removed from V and 3 bases from J, the gap between germline ends came to 17 bases. CDR1 is MNHNS, CDR2 SASEGT, per germline. The CDR3 region is CASQLGAANYEQYF. The CDR3 DNA reads TGTGCCAGCCAATTAGGGGCGGCAAACTACGAGCAGTACTTC.

A few counts support this clone. The V call is TRBV6-2 or TRBV6-3, the J call TRBJ1-6, with 8 nucleotides matching TRBD1. The trim removed 6 bases at V and 4 bases at J, leaving 14 bases unmatched. From germline, CDR1 is MNHEY and CDR2 SVGEGT. The CDR3 has 18 residues. The CDR3 nucleotides are TGTGCCAGCAGCCCCGGACAGGGTAAGGGTTTATATAATTCACCCCTCCACTTT. Encoded protein: CASSPGQGKGLYNSPLHF.

The table lists this clone with a count of one. The genes are TRBV6-4 and TRBJ1-2; 10 bases line up with TRBD1. Germline V gene data show CDR1 as MRHNA and CDR2 as SNTAGT. V shed 6 bases, J shed 5 bases, and the junction held 3 bases outside the gene matches. The CDR3 is 13 amino acids. Written as DNA, the CDR3 is TGTGCCAGCAGCCAGGACAGGGGGTATGGCTACACCTTC. It is translated as CASSQDRGYGYTF.

The table lists this clone with a count of one. The chain is built from TRBV18 and TRBJ2-1; D might be TRBD1 (6 bases). Per the germline V gene, CDR1 is KGHSH and CDR2 is LQKENI. The germline V and J ends were trimmed by 5 bases and 7 bases, with 24 bases remaining between them. The CDR3 has 17 amino acids. CDR3 amino acids: CASSTPLGRGIGNEQFF. The CDR3 region has the DNA TGTGCCAGCTCAACGCCTCTAGGCAGGGGTATTGGGAATGAGCAGTTCTTC.

This chain connects TRBV6-6 to TRBJ2-1; D is perhaps TRBD2 (5 bases). The germline CDR1 and CDR2 sequences are MNHNY and SVGAGI (reference sequence). Trimming removed 3 bases at V and 5 bases at J, with 8 bases between. The CDR3 loop spans 13 amino acids. This CDR3 reads CASSYAGDNEQFF. CDR3 nucleotides: TGTGCCAGCAGTTATGCGGGTGACAATGAGCAGTTCTTC.

The V and J genes are TRBV19 and TRBJ2-3; D could derive from TRBD1 or TRBD2 (5 bases each). V lost 5 bases, J lost 4 bases, and 13 bases lay in between. CDR1 LNHDA and CDR2 SQIVND come from the germline V gene (reference sequence). The CDR3 is made up of 14 amino acids. The CDR3 DNA is TGTGCCAGTAGTGAAACCCCGGGACCAGATACGCAGTATTTT. Its translation is CASSETPGPDTQYF.

The V gene is TRBV6-4, the J gene TRBJ2-3, with D tentatively TRBD1 (5 bases). Germline CDR1 reads MRHNA; CDR2 reads SNTAGT. V shed 2 bases and J shed 3 bases, with 9 bases lying between them. The CDR3 has 14 residues. CDR3 residues: CASSDRGMTDTQYF. The CDR3 DNA reads as TGTGCCAGCAGTGACAGGGGAATGACAGATACGCAGTATTTT.

CDR3 bases: TGTGCCAGCAGCTTACAAAGGGATCTCACTAACTATGGCTACACCTTC. Translated: CASSLQRDLTNYGYTF. This chain uses TRBV7-9 with TRBJ1-2, with unresolved D. CDR1 is SEHNR and CDR2 is FQNEAQ in the germline V gene (reference sequence). Deletions cut 2 bases from V and 0 bases from J, with 13 bases between. This CDR3 spans 16 amino acids.

This clone has only one observation. This chain connects TRBV9 to TRBJ1-2; D unclear. Germline V lookup: CDR1 SGDLS, CDR2 YYNGEE. V dropped 3 bases and J dropped 8 bases, with 17 bases sitting between them. The CDR3 sequence is 14 residues long. The chain's CDR3 is CASSAVTPLKGYTF. CDR3 DNA: TGTGCCAGCAGCGCCGTAACACCCCTTAAGGGCTACACCTTC.

The chain recombines TRBV5-6 with TRBJ1-6, with D perhaps matching TRBD1 (6 bases). The CDR3 consists of 16 residues. CDR1 and CDR2 (germline): SGHDT, YYEEEE. V was pared by 1 base and J by 7 bases, with 15 bases between. As DNA, the CDR3 is TGTGCCAGCAGCTTGAGCGTTGGACAGAGGAATTCACCCCTCCACTTT. Translating gives CASSLSVGQRNSPLHF.

The chain joins TRBV12-3 or TRBV12-4 to TRBJ1-2; unclear D gene. V gave up 3 bases and J gave up 2 bases, with 4 bases separating them. This CDR3 has 12 residues. Written as DNA, the CDR3 is TGTGCCAGCAGTTTCCAGAACTATGGCTACACCTTC. Translation gives CASSFQNYGYTF.

The chain recombines TRBV9 with TRBJ1-2; D gene unclear. V was pared by 4 bases and J by 2 bases, with 3 bases between. Germline V gene lookup returns CDR1 SGDLS and CDR2 YYNGEE. The CDR3 has 11 residues. This CDR3 reads CASSTNYGYTF. DNA of the CDR3: TGTGCCAGCAGCACCAACTATGGCTACACCTTC.

This clone has a single count. The chain couples TRBV7-2 to TRBJ2-6, with TRBD1 matching 7 bases. V lost 2 bases, J lost 2 bases, and 3 bases stayed unmatched. This CDR3 is built from 16 residues. Germline assignment: CDR1 SGHTA and CDR2 FQGNSA. The CDR3 DNA reads TGTGCCAGCAGCTTATACAGGGGCCCTGGGGCCAACGTCCTGACTTTC. This gives the protein CASSLYRGPGANVLTF.

The chain employs TRBV7-2 and TRBJ2-7, with D perhaps matching TRBD2 (5 bases). Trimming removed 2 bases from V and 2 bases from J, with 10 bases in between. The CDR3 length is 14 residues. Germline V lookup: CDR1 SGHTA, CDR2 FQGNSA. The CDR3 DNA is TGTGCCAGCAGCTTAATGGCGGGCGCCTACGAGCAGTACTTC. Residues: CASSLMAGAYEQYF. Variable domain in full (rest from reference TRBV7-2 and TRBJ2-7): GAGVSQSPSNKVTEKGKDVELRCDPISGHTALYWYRQSLGQGLEFLIYFQGNSAPDKSGLPSDRFSAERTGGSVSTLTIQRTQQEDSAVYLCASSLMAGAYEQYFGPGTRLTVT.

This chain uses TRBV27 with TRBJ2-7, with unresolved D. The V gene lost 0 bases and the J gene lost 3 bases, with 15 bases spanning the gap. The CDR3 is 16 amino acids. Per germline, CDR1 MNHEY and CDR2 SMNVEV (reference sequence). The CDR3: CASSLSVAAGRYEQYF. The CDR3 DNA reads as TGTGCCAGCAGTTTATCGGTGGCCGCCGGGCGCTACGAGCAGTACTTC.

The CDR3 reads CASSLTGGSYEQYF. The CDR3 nucleotides read TGTGCCAGCAGTTTAACAGGGGGTTCCTACGAGCAGTACTTC. The rearrangement joins TRBV6-2 or TRBV6-3 to TRBJ2-7, with 8 nucleotides matching TRBD1. The CDR3 contains 14 residues. Germline V gene sequence: CDR1 MNHEY, CDR2 SVGEGT. Trimming took 4 bases from V and 1 from J; bases not matched to a gene: 3.

A single count supports this clone. The rearrangement uses TRBV10-2 and TRBJ2-2, with 7 bases that match TRBD1. Germline values: CDR1 WSHSY, CDR2 SAAADI. J gave up 0 bases and V 10 bases, and 8 bases lay outside the gene matches. The CDR3 runs 15 residues. The CDR3 coding sequence is TGCGCCACCATCCGACAGGGCCCGAACACCGGGGAGCTGTTTTTT. Translated: CATIRQGPNTGELFF.

The chain couples TRBV11-2 to TRBJ2-5; 10 positions agree with TRBD1. The CDR3 length is 16 residues. V dropped 5 bases and J dropped 0; count of bases not matched to a gene: 6. CDR1 is SGHAT and CDR2 is FQNNGV in the germline V gene. In DNA, the CDR3 is TGTGCCAGCAGCCAAGGACAGGGGGGGTACCAAGAGACCCAGTACTTC. Its protein product is CASSQGQGGYQETQYF.

The chain uses TRBV6-5 and TRBJ2-7; 9 nucleotides agree with TRBD2. After removal of 5 bases from V and 0 bases from J, the junction contained 5 bases not matched to a gene. The germline gives CDR1 MNHEY, CDR2 SVGAGI. This CDR3 has 15 amino acids. The CDR3 is CASSISTSGSYEQYF. CDR3 DNA sequence: TGTGCCAGCAGTATATCGACTAGCGGCTCCTACGAGCAGTACTTC.

The chain couples TRBV15 to TRBJ1-1; D is uncertain. Germline V gives CDR1 LNHNV, CDR2 YYDKDF (reference sequence). The CDR3 loop spans 14 amino acids. Trimming cost V 7 bases and J 4 bases, with 16 bases left between them. This CDR3 reads CATINDPTSTEAFF. The DNA for the CDR3 is TGTGCCACCATCAATGACCCAACGAGCACTGAAGCTTTCTTT.